The 30 T cell receptor beta chains below all came from one sample that was sequenced in a study of T cell responses to AZD1222 COVID-19 vaccine. Sequencing used immunoSEQ multiplex PCR; TCRdb keeps in-frame clones, though not all of them. Of about 210,000 clones detected, approximately 94% appear once; the ten largest clones hold around 1.5%. The input for sequencing was peripheral blood, taken 28 days after the second dose of the MenACWY control vaccine. Receptors originate from an adult who received the MenACWY meningococcal vaccine as a control.

Only one count was recorded for this clone. V gene TRBV19 combines with J gene TRBJ1-2; no reliable D call. The germline V gene has CDR1 LNHDA and CDR2 SQIVND (reference sequence). The CDR3 spans 16 residues. V was cut by 0 bases and J by 2 bases, with 13 bases left in between. The CDR3 is CASSIDDGVANYGYTF. The CDR3 DNA reads TGTGCCAGTAGTATAGACGACGGGGTCGCCAACTATGGCTACACCTTC.

The chain employs TRBV19 and TRBJ1-2; D is unresolved. This CDR3 has 14 residues. CDR1 is LNHDA, CDR2 SQIVND, per germline (reference sequence). The V end was cut by 3 bases, the J end by 3 bases, with 11 bases between. The CDR3 is CASSIPSTHYGYTF. CDR3 DNA sequence: TGTGCCAGTAGTATCCCTTCCACTCACTATGGCTACACCTTC.

This chain joins TRBV7-9 and TRBJ1-1; D gene uncertain. Germline CDR1 is SEHNR and CDR2 is FQNEAQ (reference sequence). V was cut by 9 bases and J by 0 bases, with 11 bases left in between. This CDR3 contains 13 residues. The CDR3 here is CASMREMNTEAFF. The CDR3 coding sequence is TGTGCCAGTATGAGGGAAATGAACACTGAAGCTTTCTTT.

J is TRBJ1-2 and V is TRBV19, with TRBD1 matching over 8 bases. Germline trimming cut 8 bases from V and 8 bases from J; bases unmatched to any gene: 10. Germline CDR1 is LNHDA and CDR2 is SQIVND (reference sequence). The CDR3 length is 13 residues. The CDR3, as DNA: TGTGCCAGTCAGGACAGGGCCGGGGGCGGCTACACCTTC. Its protein is CASQDRAGGGYTF.

The rearrangement joins TRBV6-4 to TRBJ2-3; 10 nucleotides agree with TRBD2. V dropped 0 bases and J dropped 5; count of bases not matched to a gene: 5. From germline, CDR1 is MRHNA and CDR2 SNTAGT. The CDR3 covers 16 residues. The chain's CDR3 is CASSDSSGGAGDTQYF. The CDR3 DNA is TGTGCCAGCAGTGACTCGAGCGGGGGGGCCGGAGATACGCAGTATTTT.

The chain recombines TRBV7-8 with TRBJ2-2; D unclear. CDR1 is SGHVS, CDR2 FQNEAQ, per germline. The V end lost 1 base, the J end lost 7 bases, and 7 bases lay between the germline ends. This CDR3 is built from 13 residues. Here the CDR3 reads CASSLGSSGELFF. CDR3 DNA: TGTGCCAGCAGCTTAGGGTCGAGCGGGGAGCTGTTTTTT.

The V call is TRBV25-1, the J call TRBJ2-7; D tentatively fits TRBD1 or TRBD2 (6 bases each). This CDR3 has 15 amino acids. V was trimmed by 1 base and J by 3 bases, leaving 13 bases between them. Germline V gene data show CDR1 as MGHDK and CDR2 as SYGVNS. The CDR3: CASSELGGGLYEQYF. The CDR3 DNA reads as TGTGCCAGCAGTGAATTAGGGGGAGGACTCTACGAGCAGTACTTC.

The chain links TRBV6-1 to TRBJ1-1, with a tentative D call TRBD1 (5 bases). V was clipped by 3 bases and J by 8 bases, with 10 bases between them. Germline V lookup: CDR1 MNHNS, CDR2 SASEGT. The length of the CDR3 is 12 residues. The CDR3 coding sequence is TGTGCCAGCAGTGATCAGGGAAGAGAAGCTTTCTTT. Residues: CASSDQGREAFF.

This chain joins TRBV21-1 and TRBJ2-7. TRBV21-1 constitutes a pseudogene. CDR3 length equals 16 residues. The CDR3 loop reads CASSKKKTDQYYEQYF. CDR3 DNA: TGTGCCAGCAGCAAAAAGAAGACCGACCAATACTACGAGCAGTACTTC.

This clone came up once. V is TRBV18 and J is TRBJ2-6; weak D call: TRBD1 (5 bases). The CDR3 is made up of 16 amino acids. Trimming pared 3 bases from V and 0 bases from J, leaving 9 bases between. Germline CDR1 is KGHSH and CDR2 is LQKENI. The CDR3 region is CASSPTQGSGANVLTF. The CDR3 nucleotides read TGTGCCAGCTCACCGACCCAGGGCTCTGGGGCCAACGTCCTGACTTTC.

The chain recombines TRBV19 with TRBJ2-1; the match to TRBD2 covers 10 bases. The CDR3 spans 13 residues. Germline CDR1 reads LNHDA; CDR2 reads SQIVND (reference sequence). The V gene end was trimmed by 10 bases and the J gene end by 10 bases; junction bases not matched to a gene: 10. CDR3 sequence reads: CATRRLAGDEQFF. DNA for the CDR3: TGTGCCACTAGGCGGCTAGCGGGAGACGAGCAGTTCTTC.

The genes are TRBV30 and TRBJ2-7; D not certain. The germline V and J ends were trimmed by 2 bases and 0 bases, with 11 bases remaining between them. CDR1 and CDR2 from the germline V gene are GTSNPN and SVGIG (reference sequence). The CDR3 covers 14 residues. The CDR3 nucleotides read TGTGCCTGGAGTCCCACCCTTGGCTCCTACGAGCAGTACTTC. Amino acids: CAWSPTLGSYEQYF.

The DNA for the CDR3 is TGTGCCAGCAGCAGGGATAGCCGGAAGACTAGGCAGTACTTC. Its protein product is CASSRDSRKTRQYF. The gene calls are TRBV21-1 and TRBJ2-7; no check of the table's D call, TRBD2, against the DNA was made. TRBV21-1 is termed a pseudogene. The CDR3 has 14 residues.

This clone was observed once. V usage is TRBV4-1 and J usage is TRBJ1-5; D is unclear. The germline V gene has CDR1 MGHRA and CDR2 YSYEKL. The CDR3 sequence is 15 residues long. V gave up 1 base and J gave up 0 bases, with 7 bases separating them. The CDR3, as DNA: TGCGCCAGCAGCCAAGGTCCGGGTAGCAATCAGCCCCAGCATTTT. Translating it yields CASSQGPGSNQPQHF.

The chain links TRBV5-5 to TRBJ1-3, with a tentative D call TRBD1 (6 bases). The CDR3 runs to 14 residues. Germline V CDR1 and CDR2: SGHKS, YYEKEE (reference sequence). Trimming took off 0 bases at V and 2 bases at J, with 6 bases between the two ends. The CDR3 DNA follows: TGTGCCAGCAGCTTGGACAGGGCTGGAAACACCATATATTTT. Amino acids: CASSLDRAGNTIYF.

The chain carries TRBV19 and TRBJ2-2; D is ambiguous. The CDR3 sequence is 16 residues long. The V gene's germline CDR1 is LNHDA and CDR2 SQIVND (reference sequence). Trimming pared 6 bases from V and 1 base from J, leaving 15 bases between. DNA for the CDR3: TGTGCCAGTAGATCATTCTCGAACGGGAACACCGGGGAGCTGTTTTTT. The encoded protein is CASRSFSNGNTGELFF.

This rearrangement joins TRBV15 to TRBJ2-3, with D perhaps TRBD1 (6 bases). Germline CDR1 and CDR2: LNHNV and YYDKDF (reference sequence). This CDR3 is 14 amino acids long. V lost 5 bases and J 5 bases, leaving 14 bases between the germline ends. The CDR3 spells CATSSWTAQDTQYF. As DNA, the CDR3 is TGTGCCACCAGCTCCTGGACAGCCCAAGATACGCAGTATTTT. The whole variable domain, remainder taken from reference TRBV15 and TRBJ2-3, is DAMVIQNPRYQVTQFGKPVTLSCSQTLNHNVMYWYQQKSSQAPKLLFHYYDKDFNNEADTPDNFQSRRPNTSFCFLDIRSPGLGDTAMYLCATSSWTAQDTQYFGPGTRLTVL.

This chain uses TRBV30 with TRBJ2-7, with D tentatively TRBD1 (5 bases). V gave up 6 bases and J gave up 0 bases, with 9 bases separating them. Germline V CDR1 and CDR2: GTSNPN, SVGIG (reference sequence). This CDR3 has 12 amino acids. CDR3 amino acids: CACLDISYEQYF. The CDR3 nucleotides read TGTGCCTGCTTGGACATCTCCTACGAGCAGTACTTC.

This rearrangement joins TRBV19 to TRBJ2-1, with D perhaps TRBD1 or TRBD2 (5 bases each). The V and J ends lost 6 bases and 7 bases respectively, with 16 bases between them. Germline V lookup: CDR1 LNHDA, CDR2 SQIVND (reference sequence). This CDR3 is built from 14 residues. The CDR3 here is CASRYGTRTNEQFF. CDR3 bases: TGTGCCAGTAGATATGGGACCCGAACAAATGAGCAGTTCTTC.

The CDR3 DNA reads TGTGCCAGCGGACGACAGGGGGCGCGCGACTATGGCTACACCTTC. It translates to CASGRQGARDYGYTF. This rearrangement joins TRBV28 to TRBJ1-2, with 10 positions matching TRBD1. Trimming removed 8 bases from V and 3 bases from J; junction bases left unmatched: 9. The germline gives CDR1 MDHEN, CDR2 SYDVKM. CDR3 length: 15 residues.

This clone was seen just once. The DNA is left out, because the CDR3 cannot be placed on it with certainty; the CDR3 is given as TCRdb lists it. The chain links TRBV27 to TRBJ2-1; the table gives TRBD1 as D, unverified against the DNA. The CDR3 has 17 residues if both end residues are counted. Germline V gene sequence: CDR1 MNHEY, CDR2 SMNVEV (reference sequence). CDR3 amino acids: CARGGGTGYGCGNEQFF.

This chain joins TRBV3-1 (or the pseudogene TRBV3-2) and TRBJ2-1; 12 positions match TRBD2. This CDR3 spans 17 amino acids. In germline, CDR1 is LGHDT, CDR2 YNNKEL (reference sequence). After removal of 4 bases from V and 4 bases from J, the junction contained 8 bases not matched to a gene. In nucleotides, the CDR3 is TGTGCCAGCAGCCCCCCACTGACTAGCGGGAGTTACAATGAGCAGTTCTTC. Translated: CASSPPLTSGSYNEQFF.

J is TRBJ2-1 and V is TRBV5-6, with D uncertain. V was cut by 0 bases and J by 1 base, with 11 bases left in between. CDR1 and CDR2 from the germline V gene are SGHDT and YYEEEE. This CDR3 contains 16 residues. CDR3 nucleotides: TGTGCCAGCAGCTTGGTAAGGGTAGGATCCTACAATGAGCAGTTCTTC. Its protein product is CASSLVRVGSYNEQFF.

The J gene is TRBJ2-3, the V gene TRBV4-2; D is unclear. CDR1 is LGHNA, CDR2 YNFKEQ, per germline. This CDR3 region has 16 residues. Between the trimmed V and J ends, which lost 0 bases and 4 bases, there was a span of 14 bases. DNA of the CDR3: TGTGCCAGCAGCCAAGATCTGGCAGTCGGAGCAGATACGCAGTATTTT. Amino acids: CASSQDLAVGADTQYF.

The V gene is TRBV19, the J gene TRBJ2-7, with D possibly matching TRBD1 (8 bases). Per germline, CDR1 LNHDA and CDR2 SQIVND (reference sequence). This CDR3 is 16 amino acids long. V was pared by 5 bases and J by 1 base, with 18 bases between. Here the CDR3 DNA reads TGTGCCAGTAGTCCCCAGACAGGGGAGGGTTCCTACGAGCAGTACTTC. Translated: CASSPQTGEGSYEQYF.

V and J are TRBV15 and TRBJ1-5; D possibly corresponds to TRBD1 (6 bases). This CDR3 region has 13 residues. Germline V gene sequence: CDR1 LNHNV, CDR2 YYDKDF (reference sequence). V was clipped by 0 bases and J by 9 bases, with 9 bases between them. The CDR3 loop is CATSRDRGWPQHF. In DNA form, the CDR3 reads TGTGCCACCAGCAGAGATAGGGGGTGGCCCCAGCATTTT.

This chain joins TRBV29-1 and TRBJ1-1; tentative D call: TRBD1 (5 bases). The V gene's germline CDR1 is SQVTM and CDR2 ANQGSEA. The CDR3 totals 13 residues. Trimming left V 3 bases short and J 0 bases short, with 8 bases between. CDR3 bases: TGCAGCGTTGAGAGGGGCATGAACACTGAAGCTTTCTTT. Encoded protein: CSVERGMNTEAFF.

The rearrangement joins TRBV27 to TRBJ2-7; 11 bases fit TRBD1. The CDR3 is 15 amino acids. J lost 5 bases, V lost 2 bases, and 5 bases had no gene match. Germline V gene sequence: CDR1 MNHEY, CDR2 SMNVEV (reference sequence). The CDR3 sequence is CASSLGTGGRNEQYF. The CDR3 DNA reads TGTGCCAGCAGTTTAGGGACAGGGGGTCGGAACGAGCAGTACTTC.

This clone appeared once. The chain recombines TRBV6-5 with TRBJ2-3; TRBD2 matches at 10 bases. Germline CDR1 reads MNHEY; CDR2 reads SVGAGI. The CDR3 is 13 residues long. J was trimmed by 14 bases and V by 0 bases; bases with no gene match: 5. CDR3 nucleotides: TGTGCCAGCAGTTACTCTTCTAGCGGGGGCAGGTATTTT. It encodes CASSYSSSGGRYF.

J is TRBJ1-4 and V is TRBV30; no reliable D call. The ends were cut back, 3 bases at V and 5 bases at J, with 19 bases in the middle. Germline V gene data show CDR1 as GTSNPN and CDR2 as SVGIG (reference sequence). The CDR3 is 16 residues long. DNA for the CDR3: TGTGCCTGGAGGAGTATGAAGGCAGGTGGGAATGAAAAACTGTTTTTT. The encoded protein is CAWRSMKAGGNEKLFF.